This TCR beta chain was found in a study of PD-L1 blockade in urothelial cancer. Study information: About nine tenths of the roughly 30 patients were men who had bladder-origin urothelial cancer. Samples of blood were analyzed 3 weeks (second dose) and 6 weeks after treatment start.

Generated by immunoSEQ multiplex PCR, the TCRdb table keeps only in-frame clones and is missing some. The repertoire holds 35,000 to 40,000 clones, roughly four fifths seen once, with under 8% in the top ten. The time point here: pretreatment peripheral blood. A note on this clone: Its target is not known.

The study's findings and limits: Improved survival was predicted by pretreatment blood TCR clonality below the median.

This CDR3 spans 14 amino acids. With 4 bases clipped from V and 2 bases from J, the junction kept 2 bases outside the gene matches. From germline, CDR1 is SNHLY and CDR2 FYNNEI. The source material was PBMCs, sampled around atezolizumab (anti-PD-L1) treatment. The sequence derives from a man aged 60-69 years with urothelial cancer. V is TRBV2 and J is TRBJ2-7; TRBD1 matches at 10 bases. CDR3 DNA: TGTGCCAGCAGTGGTGGACAGGGGGCCTACGAGCAGTACTTC. It is translated as CASSGGQGAYEQYF.